This TCR beta chain was sequenced in a study of tumor and adjacent non-tumor tissue in lung cancer (dated by TCRdb to between 2017 and 2018). Study-wide context: The cohort included more than nine adenocarcinoma, 2 squamous cell carcinoma and 1 small cell lung cancer patients. The 15 enrolled patients, of whom 10 were men and 5 were women, were aged about 31 to 85 years and were diagnosed with TNM stage I to III disease. In total, sequencing yielded 95 million to 150 million productive TCRbeta reads, which works out to an average of approximately 4.1 million reads per sample. The study compared bulk TCRbeta repertoires from lung tumor tissue and matched distant non-tumor lung tissue of about 14 lung cancer patients. For each patient, one tumor sample and one normal lung sample were taken, giving some 33 paired specimens that underwent TCRbeta CDR3 sequencing. Points the paper makes about the study in general: Tumor tissue showed significantly greater TCR diversity (inverse Simpson) than normal lung tissue (around 450 vs 150, P = 0.0075, Mann-Whitney U test). The top 100 clones made up a significantly larger cumulative share of the repertoire in normal lung than in tumor tissue. Only about 16 patients were included in the cohort, and the need for larger samples and more detailed clinical data was noted by the authors. Neither the sequencing platform nor unique molecular identifiers are mentioned in the methods. Younger patients had significantly higher TCR diversity, and higher tumor TCR diversity was associated with shorter overall and disease-free survival. Peripheral blood was not sequenced, so blood TCRbeta repertoires were not examined in the lung cancer patients of the study.

This clonotype is a singleton in its sample. What antigen it recognizes has not been identified. The junction departs from germline at one end; a sequencing error may be responsible. The library was built by means of multiplex PCR. Sequencing was carried out with an Illumina HiSeq 2500. TCRbeta libraries were constructed through three rounds of nested PCR with primers (Table S4) according to protocols modified from ARM-PCR. Before sequencing, PCR products in the 200-500 bp range were cut out of the gel and cleaned up using the QIAquick gel extraction kit. Per the authors' processing: Reads were cleaned using Trimmomatic, were merged into complete CDR3 sequences using FLASH, and were assigned to V(D)J germline segments using MiTCR. Clonal diversity was calculated as the inverse Simpson's index using VDJtools. A read counted as productive if the sequence was in-frame and lacked a premature stop codon. TCRdb handled the public reads itself, with Q25 trimming in fastp and clone calling in MiXCR, and kept productive beta chains. Here each entry gathers all rows of one CDR3 protein and keeps the most common genes and DNA. The V and J calls were not made by the authors but by TCRdb's processing. Across this sample there are 120,000 or so distinct CDR3 sequences, with over 65% seen only once. Clones ranked in the top ten supply around 13% of the sample.

RNA was extracted from bulk unsorted tissue and checked for quality with a NanoDrop ND-1000 and an Agilent 2100. Newly diagnosed lung cancer patients without prior chemotherapy who had been admitted for thoracic surgery in China between August and November 2014 were enrolled as donors. Anyone who had undergone radiotherapy or chemotherapy before, or who had another cancer at the same time, was left out of the study. Surgical tissue pieces of 1-2 cm3 were preserved in RNAlater solution and were kept at -80 degrees C until use. Counted from cysteine to phenylalanine, this CDR3 has 14 amino acids. The entry retains the CDR3 DNA only, 42 bases that are in frame from base 1.

This receptor was taken from a man aged 25-45 years with non-small cell lung cancer. Sequencing used lung tumor tissue. The chain is encoded by TRBV12-3 or TRBV12-4 joined to TRBJ2-7, with the D gene not clear enough to name. The DNA sequence is as follows: TGTGCCGGCAGTTTGAGTCTGCCCCCCTACGAGCAGTACTTC. The translation is CAGSLSLPPYEQYF.